The T cell receptor (beta chain) described here comes from a study of technical replicates of blood from a few donors. Profiling relied on immunoSEQ multiplex PCR, and the TCRdb table lists in-frame clones only, not all of them. The sample contains roughly 68,000 clones, 92% of which appear only once. CDR3 size: 12 residues. In germline, CDR1 is MNHEY, CDR2 SVGAGI. Trimming left V 4 bases short and J 5 bases short, with 9 bases between. The sequenced sample consisted of T cells isolated from PBMCs. The chain uses TRBV6-5 and TRBJ2-7; D perhaps matches TRBD1 (6 bases). This clonotype originated in a human donor in good health. The CDR3 reads CASSSRGHEQYF. CDR3 DNA sequence: TGTGCCAGCAGTTCCAGGGGACACGAGCAGTACTTC.